This TCR beta chain comes out of a study of shared clonotypes between healthy human individuals. CDR3 length equals 14 residues. The V gene's germline CDR1 is SGHAT and CDR2 FQNNGV. Trimming stripped 3 bases from V and 2 bases from J, with 11 bases between. The test was conducted at deep level. Using immunoSEQ multiplex PCR, the repertoire was profiled, and TCRdb retains in-frame clones only, with some absent. The repertoire holds around 2.5 million clones, 90% to 95% seen once, with 0.36% in the top ten. The TCR originated in a man aged 18 to 30 in good health. Some clones in this sample may be carry-over from other donors' samples. J is TRBJ2-7 and V is TRBV11-2, with D possibly being TRBD1 or TRBD2 (5 bases each). Sequenced sample: naive CD4+ T cells from PBMCs. Subset of the sample: CD45RA+ positively selected. The CDR3 DNA reads TGTGCCAGCAGCTTGAGAGGGGCAACCTACGAGCAGTACTTC. As protein: CASSLRGATYEQYF.